Sequencing of this T cell receptor beta chain was carried out in a study of cytomegalovirus exposure and HLA in healthy donors. At the level of the study: Assignment to the Caucasian-associated ancestry cluster applied to 75% to 85% of the approximately 400 genotyped donors. Study outcomes and limitations: The authors considered a cluster of highly shared sequence variants likely to be a sequencing artifact. Further analysis, carried out later, found HLA-associated TCR beta chains more clonally expanded than equally common other chains.

V was clipped by 5 bases and J by 3 bases; unmatched bases: 3. In germline, CDR1 is MNHEY, CDR2 SVGAGI. The CDR3 sequence is 13 residues long. The primer mix had 60 Vbeta and 13 Jbeta primers. Clones were read by immunoSEQ multiplex PCR, and TCRdb kept only the in-frame ones, dropping some. The sample lists about 170,000 clones; roughly 80% were seen once. This clone turned up a few times. Its specificity is unknown. The receptor's source is a male donor in good health and CMV-seronegative. The sample comprised PBMCs. The chain employs TRBV6-5 and TRBJ1-2; 7 nucleotides match TRBD1. The CDR3 nucleotides are TGTGCCAGCAGTAGGGACAGCCACTATGGCTACACCTTC. Its translation is CASSRDSHYGYTF.